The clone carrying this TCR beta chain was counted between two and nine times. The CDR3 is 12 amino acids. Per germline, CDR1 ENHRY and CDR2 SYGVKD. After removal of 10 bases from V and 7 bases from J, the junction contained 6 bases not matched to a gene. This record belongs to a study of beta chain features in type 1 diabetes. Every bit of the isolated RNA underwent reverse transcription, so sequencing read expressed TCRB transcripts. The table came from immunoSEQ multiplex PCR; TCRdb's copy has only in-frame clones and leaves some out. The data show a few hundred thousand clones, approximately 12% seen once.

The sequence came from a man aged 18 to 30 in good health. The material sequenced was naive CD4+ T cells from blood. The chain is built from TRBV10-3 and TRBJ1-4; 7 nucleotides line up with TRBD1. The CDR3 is CATGQRSEKLFF. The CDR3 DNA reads TGTGCCACGGGACAGAGGAGTGAAAAACTGTTTTTT.